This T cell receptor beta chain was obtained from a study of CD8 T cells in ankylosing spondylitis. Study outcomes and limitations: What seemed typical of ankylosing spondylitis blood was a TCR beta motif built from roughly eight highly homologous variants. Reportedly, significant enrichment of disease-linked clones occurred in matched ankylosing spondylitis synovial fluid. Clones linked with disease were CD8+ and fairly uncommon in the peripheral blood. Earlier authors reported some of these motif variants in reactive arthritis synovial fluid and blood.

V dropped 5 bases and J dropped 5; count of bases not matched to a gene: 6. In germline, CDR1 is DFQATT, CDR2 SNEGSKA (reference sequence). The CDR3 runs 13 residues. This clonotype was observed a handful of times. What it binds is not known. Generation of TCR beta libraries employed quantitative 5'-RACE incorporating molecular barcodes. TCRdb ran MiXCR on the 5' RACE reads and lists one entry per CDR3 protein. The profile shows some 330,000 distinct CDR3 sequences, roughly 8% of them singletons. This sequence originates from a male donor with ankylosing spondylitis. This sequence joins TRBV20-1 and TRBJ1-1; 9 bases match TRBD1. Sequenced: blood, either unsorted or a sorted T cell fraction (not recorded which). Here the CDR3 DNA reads TGCAGTGCTGGACGGACAGGGGAAACTGAAGCTTTCTTT. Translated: CSAGRTGETEAFF.